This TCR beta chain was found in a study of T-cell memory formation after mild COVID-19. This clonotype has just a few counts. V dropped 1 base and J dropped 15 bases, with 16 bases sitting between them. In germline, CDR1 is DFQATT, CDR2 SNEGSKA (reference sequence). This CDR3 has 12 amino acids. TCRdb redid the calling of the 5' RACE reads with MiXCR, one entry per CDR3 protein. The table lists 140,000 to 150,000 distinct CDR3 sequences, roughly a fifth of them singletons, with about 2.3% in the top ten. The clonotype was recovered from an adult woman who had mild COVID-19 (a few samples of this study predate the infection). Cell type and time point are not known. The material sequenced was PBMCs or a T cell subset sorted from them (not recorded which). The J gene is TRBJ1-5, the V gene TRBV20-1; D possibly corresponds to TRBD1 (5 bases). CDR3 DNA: TGCAGTGCTAGAGCCCCGGGACTTGGGGGGCATTTT. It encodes CSARAPGLGGHF.